This T cell receptor (beta chain) was documented in a study of blood T cell repertoires in COVID-19. Clones were sequenced by immunoSEQ multiplex PCR, and TCRdb holds only the in-frame ones, with some missing. The sample lists tens of thousands of clones, about four fifths seen once, with about 4.1% in the top ten. Looked up from germline, CDR1 is MGHRA and CDR2 is YSYEKL. The junction had 6 bases not matched to a gene; V was cut back by 4 bases and J by 0 bases. CDR3 length: 17 amino acids. The sequencing sample was made of peripheral blood. The source is a man aged 45-65 years with active COVID-19. The chain has TRBV4-1 and TRBJ2-6; TRBD1 agrees at 7 bases. The CDR3: CASSPRQGSSGANVLTF. CDR3 nucleotides: TGCGCCAGCAGCCCTCGACAGGGTAGCTCTGGGGCCAACGTCCTGACTTTC.